Below, 3 T cell receptor beta chains from the same sample are listed, as sequenced in a study of blood T cells in healthy people across ages. Primers used in a second PCR of roughly 6 to 11 cycles were a sample-barcoded 5' primer and a J-beta primer mix. TCRdb used MiXCR to reprocess the 5' RACE reads, holding one entry per CDR3 protein. The data show about 780,000 distinct CDR3 sequences, around 45% seen once. Sequenced sample: blood. These TCRs come from a man older than 75 in good health.

The chain uses TRBV7-2 and TRBJ2-1; maybe TRBD2 (6 bases). CDR1 SGHTA and CDR2 FQGNSA come from the germline V gene. The CDR3 consists of 16 residues. Deletions cut 4 bases from V and 4 bases from J, with 17 bases between. CDR3 sequence: CASSSSLDGGYNEQFF. CDR3 coding DNA: TGTGCCAGCAGCTCCTCTCTAGACGGGGGATACAATGAGCAGTTCTTC.

This chain uses TRBV14 with TRBJ2-3; D might be TRBD2 (6 bases). CDR3 size: 15 residues. V lost 1 base and J 4 bases, leaving 12 bases between the germline ends. Germline V gene data show CDR1 as SGHDN and CDR2 as FVKESK. The CDR3 spells CASSQVGGGSDTQYF. In DNA form, the CDR3 reads TGTGCCAGCAGCCAAGTGGGAGGCGGTTCAGATACGCAGTATTTT.

This chain joins TRBV2 and TRBJ1-1, with a weak D call TRBD1 (6 bases). V lost 6 bases to trimming and J lost 0 bases, with 8 bases between them. The CDR3 spans 13 residues. Per germline, CDR1 SNHLY and CDR2 FYNNEI. In DNA form, the CDR3 reads TGTGCCAGCAGGACAGGCATGAACACTGAAGCTTTCTTT. The encoded protein is CASRTGMNTEAFF.